The source of this TCR beta chain is a study of T cells after yellow fever vaccination. Study outcomes and limitations: Booster samples showed a return of most primary-vaccination clones (roughly 95% CD4, 80% to 90% CD8). The appearance of a small share of clonotypes in both CD4 and CD8 compartments was observed.

CDR3 size: 19 residues. Trimming removed 0 bases from V and 0 bases from J, with 20 bases in between. Germline CDR1 reads MNHEY; CDR2 reads SVGAGI. This clonotype was counted a few times. Antigen unknown. Template-switching 5'RACE yielded the TCR cDNA; a universal primer site and UMIs were added in the process. A single record per CDR3 protein comes from TCRdb applying MiXCR to the 5' RACE reads. The sample has approximately 610,000 distinct CDR3 sequences; less than 20% are singletons. The sample was PBMCs, taken about 5 days after the first yellow fever vaccination. This TCR was sampled from a man younger than 35 who received the YFV17D yellow fever vaccine. The chain employs TRBV6-5 and TRBJ1-2, with D unclear. The CDR3 DNA is TGTGCCAGCAGTTACTCGGTCAGAACCCATACCACAGCTAACTATGGCTACACCTTC. It yields the protein CASSYSVRTHTTANYGYTF.